This T cell receptor beta chain was documented in a study of OX40 agonist ivuxolimab in advanced cancers. V was trimmed by 0 bases and J by 10 bases, leaving 14 bases between them. Germline-derived CDR1 and CDR2 are SGHRS and YFSETQ. The CDR3 has 13 amino acids. Study-wide points: CD8+ T cells showed, on average, more clonal expansion than CD4+ cells.

Data came from immunoSEQ multiplex PCR; TCRdb stores just in-frame clones and leaves some out. The sample lists around 74,000 clones, 65% to 90% occurring once. As for this clone: Its antigen is currently unknown.

The clonotype originates from an adult with an advanced solid tumor such as melanoma, head and neck, liver or kidney cancer. The sequencing here drew on CD4+ or CD8+ T cells sorted from blood, taken in a trial of the OX40 agonist ivuxolimab. V gene TRBV5-1 combines with J gene TRBJ2-7, with D possibly being TRBD2 (6 bases). The CDR3 sequence is CASSLDRQGGQYF. The DNA for the CDR3 is TGCGCCAGCAGCTTGGATCGGCAGGGAGGACAGTACTTC.